Listed below are T cell receptor beta chains from one sample, sequenced in a study of shared clonotypes between healthy human individuals. Profiling relied on immunoSEQ multiplex PCR, and the TCRdb table lists in-frame clones only, not all of them. This sample has millions of clones, with approximately 94% found just once. The sample consisted of naive CD4+ T cells sorted from blood. These receptor sequences come from a man between 18 and 29 years old in good health. The CDR3 runs from the conserved cysteine through the conserved F or W. Each record gives: V gene, clone size, D gene, J gene, CDR3 DNA, CDR3 protein. The D gene is left open where the match is weak. Rows may omit the clone size; those that give it use once, few, many or a size class.

>TRBV18|once|-|TRBJ1-1
TGTGCCAGCTCACCAAACTGGGGGGGGAACACTGAAGCTTTCTTT
CASSPNWGGNTEAFF
>TRBV25-1|-|TRBD2|TRBJ2-3
TGTGCCAGCAGTGACCGCGGGGGGGGAACAGATACGCAGTATTTT
CASSDRGGGTDTQYF
>TRBV4-3|-|TRBD1|TRBJ2-7
TGCGCCAGCAGCCAAGATAGGGGGCTCTCCTACGAGCAGTACTTC
CASSQDRGLSYEQYF
>TRBV10-3|-|-|TRBJ1-6
TGTGCCATCAGTGAGGGGGAGCCAGGTTCACCCCTCCACTTT
CAISEGEPGSPLHF
>TRBV5-5|-|TRBD1|TRBJ2-7
TGTGCCAGCAGTTCTGGAACCGGGACAGGGTTTAACGAGCAGTACTTC
CASSSGTGTGFNEQYF
>TRBV7-9|-|TRBD2|TRBJ2-1
TGTGCCAGCAGCTTATATGGCGGGGGAAACAATGAGCAGTTCTTC
CASSLYGGGNNEQFF
>TRBV9|-|TRBD2|TRBJ2-3
TGTGCCAGCAGGACTAGCGCCTCCGATACGCAGTATTTT
CASRTSASDTQYF
>TRBV5-1|-|-|TRBJ2-5
TGCGCCAGCAGCTCCCGCCCCCCAGGGAAAGGCGAGACCCAGTACTTC
CASSSRPPGKGETQYF
>TRBV4-2|-|-|TRBJ1-2
TGTGCCAGCAGCCAAGGCGGGGCAAGGACTAACTATGGCTACACCTTC
CASSQGGARTNYGYTF
>TRBV7-2|-|TRBD2|TRBJ2-7
TGTGCCAGCAGCTCAGCGGGGGCCAACTCCTACGAGCAGTACTTC
CASSSAGANSYEQYF
>TRBV18|-|-|TRBJ2-7
TGTGCCAGCTCACAAAACAGCGACCCCTACGAGCAGTACTTC
CASSQNSDPYEQYF
>TRBV19|once|-|TRBJ1-1
TGTGCCAGTAACAAGGGGCTGAACACTGAAGCTTTCTTT
CASNKGLNTEAFF
>TRBV10-3|-|TRBD1|TRBJ2-3
TGTGCCATCAGTTTACAGGGGGAGGATACGCAGTATTTT
CAISLQGEDTQYF
>TRBV5-6|-|-|TRBJ2-1
TGTGCCAGCAGCTTGGTGGGGTCGGGGGAGCAGTTCTTC
CASSLVGSGEQFF
>TRBV10-2|few|-|TRBJ2-7
TGCGCCAGCACCGGAGAGACTAGCGAGCAGTACTTC
CASTGETSEQYF
>TRBV27|-|-|TRBJ1-1
TGTGCCAGCAGTTCGGAGAGAATGAACACTGAAGCTTTCTTT
CASSSERMNTEAFF
>TRBV6-5|-|-|TRBJ1-5
TGTGCCAGCAGTTATACTTTGGATAGCAATCAGCCCCAGCATTTT
CASSYTLDSNQPQHF
>TRBV5-1|-|-|TRBJ1-1
TGCGCCAGCCACCTTTCAGGGGAATACACTGAAGCTTTCTTT
CASHLSGEYTEAFF
>TRBV18|-|-|TRBJ2-1
TGTGCCAGCTCACCGTCAGCGGGCCTCTCCTACAATGAGCAGTTCTTC
CASSPSAGLSYNEQFF
>TRBV10-1|once|TRBD1|TRBJ2-5
TGCGCCAGCAGTGAGCTGAGGGGGCAGCTCCAAGAGACCCAGTACTTC
CASSELRGQLQETQYF
>TRBV27|few|-|TRBJ2-5
TGTGCCAGCAGTTTTCGAGAGACCCAGTACTTC
CASSFRETQYF
>TRBV19|-|-|TRBJ2-2
TGTGCCAGTAACCGGGACACCGGGGAGCTGTTTTTT
CASNRDTGELFF
>TRBV7-9|-|-|TRBJ2-1
TGTGCCAGCAGCCGTGTGGGACTGGCGTCGAATGAGCAGTTCTTC
CASSRVGLASNEQFF
>TRBV25-1|-|TRBD1|TRBJ1-6
TGTGCCAGCAGTTCTCATCCGGGACAGGGGTATTCACCCCTCCACTTT
CASSSHPGQGYSPLHF
>TRBV15|few|-|TRBJ2-7
TGTGCCACCAGCAGAGAAACAGAGAGCTACGAGCAGTACTTC
CATSRETESYEQYF
>TRBV7-9|-|-|TRBJ2-1
TGTGCCAGCAGCTTAGGCCATGTAACTGGGGATGAGCAGTTCTTC
CASSLGHVTGDEQFF
>TRBV7-2|-|TRBD1|TRBJ2-7
TGTGCCAGCAGCCTGACAGGGGTCAGCTCCTACGAGCAGTACTTC
CASSLTGVSSYEQYF
>TRBV5-1|-|-|TRBJ1-4
TGCGCCAGCAGCTTGCTAGGGGTAAATGAAAAACTGTTTTTT
CASSLLGVNEKLFF
>TRBV11-2|-|-|TRBJ2-1
TGTGCCAGCAGCTTAGCTGTGGGGAACAATGAGCAGTTCTTC
CASSLAVGNNEQFF
>TRBV30|-|TRBD1|TRBJ2-3
TGTGCCTGGAGACAGGGGGTAGATACGCAGTATTTT
CAWRQGVDTQYF
>TRBV19|once|TRBD1|TRBJ2-2
TGTGCCAGTAGTATAATGGGACAGGGTAGCACCGGGGAGCTGTTTTTT
CASSIMGQGSTGELFF
>TRBV28|-|-|TRBJ2-1
TGTGCCAGCACCGCGATGCAGGGGGGCCGGTTTGAGCAGTTCTTC
CASTAMQGGRFEQFF
>TRBV25-1|-|-|TRBJ2-7
TGTGCCAGCAGTGAAACCAGGGCCAAGCATAGCTACGAGCAGTACTTC
CASSETRAKHSYEQYF
>TRBV6-1|-|-|TRBJ1-2
TGTGCCAGCAGTGAAGCGCAATGGGGAAGGCATGGCTACACCTTC
CASSEAQWGRHGYTF
>TRBV9|once|TRBD1|TRBJ2-2
TGTGCCAGCAGCGTGGGACAGGGGATCACCGGGGAGCTGTTTTTT
CASSVGQGITGELFF
>TRBV5-1|-|TRBD2|TRBJ2-2
TGCGCCAGCAGCACCAGACTAGCGGGGGAGACCGGGGAGCTGTTTTTT
CASSTRLAGETGELFF